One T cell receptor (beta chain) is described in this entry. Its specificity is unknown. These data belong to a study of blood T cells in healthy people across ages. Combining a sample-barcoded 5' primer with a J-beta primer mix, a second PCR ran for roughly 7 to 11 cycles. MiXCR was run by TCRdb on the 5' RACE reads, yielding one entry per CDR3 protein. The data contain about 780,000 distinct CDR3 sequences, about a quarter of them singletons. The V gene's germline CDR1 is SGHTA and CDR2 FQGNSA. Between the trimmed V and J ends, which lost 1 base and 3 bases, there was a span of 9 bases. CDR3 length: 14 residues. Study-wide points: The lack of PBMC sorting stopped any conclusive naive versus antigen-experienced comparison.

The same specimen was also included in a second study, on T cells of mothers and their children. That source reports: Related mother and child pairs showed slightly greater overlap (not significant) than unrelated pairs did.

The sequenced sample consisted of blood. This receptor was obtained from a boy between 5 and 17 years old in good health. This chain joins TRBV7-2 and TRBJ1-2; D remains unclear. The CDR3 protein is CASSLGDGYYGYTF. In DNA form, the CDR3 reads TGTGCCAGCAGCTTAGGTGACGGCTACTATGGCTACACCTTC.